The subject of this entry is one T cell receptor beta chain. Antigen specificity is unknown. The sample comes from a study of T cell responses to AZD1222 COVID-19 vaccine. On the study more broadly: Combined were second doses at about 4 or about 12 weeks. Findings of the study overall: Distributed over spike, vaccine-associated CD4 TCRs predominated at 160-218 and 743-854. Spike-specific TCR breadth rose after two AZD1222 doses, and depth rose as well. Clonal diversity may have been underestimated in mostly white British donors.

Sequencing used immunoSEQ multiplex PCR; TCRdb keeps in-frame clones, though not all of them. The table shows about 100,000 clones, with around 90% occurring only once. The CDR3 is 14 amino acids. Germline V gene sequence: CDR1 SGHRS, CDR2 YFSETQ. V was cut by 4 bases and J by 6 bases, with 14 bases left in between. The receptor was isolated from an adult in good health. The input for sequencing was peripheral blood, taken on day 0 of AZD1222 vaccination. The V and J genes are TRBV5-1 and TRBJ1-3; D perhaps matches TRBD1 (5 bases). The CDR3 DNA is TGCGCCAGCAGCGGCGACAGCGTACAAAACACCATATATTTT. Its translation is CASSGDSVQNTIYF.